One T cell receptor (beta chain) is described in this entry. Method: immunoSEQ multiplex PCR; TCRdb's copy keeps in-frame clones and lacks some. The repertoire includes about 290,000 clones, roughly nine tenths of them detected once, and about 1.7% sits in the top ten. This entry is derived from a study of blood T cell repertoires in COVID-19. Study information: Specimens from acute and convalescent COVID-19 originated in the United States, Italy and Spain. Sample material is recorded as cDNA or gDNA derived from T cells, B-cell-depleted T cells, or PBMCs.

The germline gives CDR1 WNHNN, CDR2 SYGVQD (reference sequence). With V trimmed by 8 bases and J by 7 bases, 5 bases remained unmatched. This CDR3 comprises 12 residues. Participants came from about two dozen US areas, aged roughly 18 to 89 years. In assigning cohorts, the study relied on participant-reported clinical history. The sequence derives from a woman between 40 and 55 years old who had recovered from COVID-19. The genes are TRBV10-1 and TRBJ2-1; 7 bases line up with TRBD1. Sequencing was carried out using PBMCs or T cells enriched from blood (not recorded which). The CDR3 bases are TGCGCCAGCGGTTCCAGGGGGAATGAGCAGTTCTTC. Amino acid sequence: CASGSRGNEQFF.